This T cell receptor beta chain comes out of a study of regulatory T cells in long-lasting Graves disease. Turning to the study itself: The term persistent Graves' disease signified upward of 5 years on antithyroid drugs with positive TSH receptor antibodies. Broader study findings: Among samples with persistent disease, TRBV28, TRBJ1-2 and TRBJ2-5 were favored. Sharing of public clonotypes was greater in persistent patients (about 3,000) than in new patients (966).

Time point denoted: persistent/refractory GD, antithyroid drugs over 5 years with positive TRAb. Extracted RNA from PBMCs served as the source of the TCR library. Patients were enrolled at an endocrinology department in Xi'an, China. The length of the CDR3 is 16 residues. V lost 6 bases and J lost 0, with 14 bases in between. Germline V gene lookup returns CDR1 SGHAT and CDR2 FQNNGV. iRepertoire HTBI primers and Arm-PCR of CDR3 regions built TCR beta libraries. Each CDR3 protein is one row after TCRdb ran MiXCR on the multiplex PCR reads. Of 400,000 to 500,000 distinct CDR3 sequences listed, 21% are singletons. With respect to this clonotype: What it binds is unknown.

Sample: peripheral blood mononuclear cells (PBMCs), taken when the disease was refractory, from a patient treated with antithyroid drugs. V and J are TRBV11-2 and TRBJ2-2; D perhaps matches TRBD2 (6 bases). The clonotype originates from a female donor with Graves disease. The DNA of the CDR3 is TGTGCCAGCAGTAAACCGGGACTCCCGAACACCGGGGAGCTGTTTTTT. Translating it yields CASSKPGLPNTGELFF.